This T cell receptor beta chain appears in the sequencing data of a study of T cell responses to AZD1222 COVID-19 vaccine. Points from the study as a whole: Breadth and depth of Spike-specific TCRs rose after two AZD1222 doses.

A word on this clone: Antigen specificity is unknown.

Repertoires were generated with immunoSEQ multiplex PCR, while TCRdb's copy carries only in-frame clones and drops some. The profile covers 90,000 to 110,000 clones, with around 80% appearing a single time and 5% taken by the ten largest. The CDR3 spans 13 residues. Germline CDR1 is LNHDA and CDR2 is SQIVND (reference sequence). Deletions cut 1 base from V and 2 bases from J, with 6 bases between. Sequences were derived from peripheral blood, sampled on day 0 of AZD1222 vaccination. V usage is TRBV19 and J usage is TRBJ2-7, with D uncertain. The clonotype originates from an adult in good health. CDR3 sequence (DNA): TGTGCCAGTAGTATAGGCAGAGCCTACGAGCAGTACTTC. Its protein product is CASSIGRAYEQYF.